This T cell receptor (beta chain) emerged from a study of CD8+ T cells in alopecia areata. Study-level background: Tofacitinib therapy lasting 6 to 18 months was followed by 6 months off drug.

This clone was seen just once. Trimming removed 3 bases from V and 6 bases from J, with 12 bases in between. The CDR3 totals 13 residues. Germline lookup yields CDR1 GTSNPN and CDR2 SVGIG (reference sequence). Alopecia areata patients gave lesional scalp punch biopsies and peripheral blood samples. PBMCs served as the source from which CD4+ and CD8+ T cells were sorted. Reverse transcribed after extraction, RNA yielded cDNA as the sequencing template. Sequenced by immunoSEQ multiplex PCR; TCRdb stores in-frame clones only, minus some. This sample has around 250,000 clones, with 67% found just once. V and J are TRBV30 and TRBJ1-5; D call uncertain. The receptor was isolated from a human donor with alopecia areata. The sample was CD4+ T cells sorted from blood, taken at week 0. The CDR3 nucleotides read TGTGCCTGGAGCCCCGGGGTGAGTCAGCCCCAGCATTTT. Its translation: CAWSPGVSQPQHF.